The 23 T cell receptor beta chains listed next were all sequenced from one sample in a study of cytomegalovirus exposure and HLA in healthy donors. PCR primers comprised 60 Vbeta and 13 Jbeta primers. Here immunoSEQ multiplex PCR was the method, and the copy in TCRdb shows in-frame clones only, minus some. The table records about 110,000 clones, 75% of them present only once. What was sequenced was PBMCs. These TCRs come from a male donor in good health and CMV-seropositive.

This clone was recorded a few times. The genes are TRBV7-9 and TRBJ2-7; 9 bases fit TRBD1. This CDR3 spans 14 amino acids. Germline loops: CDR1 SEHNR, CDR2 FQNEAQ (reference sequence). Trimming cost V 1 base and J 3 bases; bases outside gene matches: 1. The CDR3 loop reads CASSLDRGLYEQYF. The DNA of the CDR3 is TGTGCCAGCAGCTTAGACAGGGGGCTCTACGAGCAGTACTTC. The full variable domain, its missing parts supplied by reference TRBV7-9 and TRBJ2-7, is DTGVSQNPRHKITKRGQNVTFRCDPISEHNRLYWYRQTLGQGPEFLTYFQNEAQLEKSRLLSDRFSAERPKGSFSTLEIQRTEQGDSAMYLCASSLDRGLYEQYFGPGTRLTVT.

The chain joins TRBV6-5 to TRBJ2-7; 7 bases align to TRBD1. Looked up from germline, CDR1 is MNHEY and CDR2 is SVGAGI. V dropped 5 bases and J dropped 2; count of bases not matched to a gene: 6. The CDR3 runs to 14 residues. The CDR3: CASSEHRGPYEQYF. The CDR3, as DNA: TGTGCCAGCAGTGAGCACAGGGGCCCCTACGAGCAGTACTTC.

This chain uses TRBV7-8 with TRBJ1-1; possibly TRBD1 for D (6 bases). The CDR3 consists of 10 residues. V was trimmed by 7 bases and J by 9 bases, leaving 9 bases between them. Germline lookup yields CDR1 SGHVS and CDR2 FQNEAQ. The CDR3 is CASIGGQAFF. The CDR3 coding sequence is TGTGCCAGCATCGGGGGGCAAGCTTTCTTT.

A single count supports this clone. The chain is built from TRBV5-4 and TRBJ1-1; D call uncertain. This CDR3 spans 13 amino acids. V lost 7 bases and J 0 bases, leaving 10 bases between the germline ends. Germline V CDR1 and CDR2: SGHNT, YYREEE (reference sequence). Written as DNA, the CDR3 is TGTGCCAGCCGTTATAAAATGAACACTGAAGCTTTCTTT. Amino acid sequence: CASRYKMNTEAFF.

This clone was detected only once. The rearrangement links TRBV7-2 to TRBJ2-1; a weak D match, TRBD2 (5 bases). The germline gives CDR1 SGHTA, CDR2 FQGNSA. The V gene lost 0 bases and the J gene lost 7 bases, with 25 bases spanning the gap. The CDR3 consists of 19 residues. CDR3 in DNA: TGTGCCAGCAGCTTAGCCCCCCCCTGGGGAGCAGCGGCGGAAAATGAGCAGTTCTTC. This translates into CASSLAPPWGAAAENEQFF.

V and J are TRBV27 and TRBJ2-2; 12 bases fit TRBD1. The CDR3 runs 17 residues. Germline V gene data show CDR1 as MNHEY and CDR2 as SMNVEV (reference sequence). Trimming cost V 6 bases and J 2 bases; bases outside gene matches: 7. In nucleotides, the CDR3 is TGTGCCAGCAGGGCGGGACAGGGGGCCGGAAACACCGGGGAGCTGTTTTTT. It codes for CASRAGQGAGNTGELFF.

The chain has TRBV9 and TRBJ2-7; 8 bases line up with TRBD2. The CDR3 sequence is 18 residues long. Unmatched junction bases numbered 15, after V lost 4 bases and J lost 0 bases. Germline lookup yields CDR1 SGDLS and CDR2 YYNGEE. The CDR3 region is CASSPSGWGGGSSYEQYF. In nucleotides, the CDR3 is TGTGCCAGCAGCCCCTCGGGTTGGGGCGGGGGGTCCTCCTACGAGCAGTACTTC.

The V and J genes are TRBV6-6 and TRBJ2-7, with D possibly matching TRBD1 (5 bases). This CDR3 region has 16 residues. Germline assignment: CDR1 MNHNY and CDR2 SVGAGI (reference sequence). V was shortened by 9 bases and J by 2 bases, with 23 bases between the two germline ends. The chain's CDR3 is CARETVRASNPYEQYF. CDR3 bases: TGTGCCAGAGAGACTGTCAGGGCCTCTAATCCCTACGAGCAGTACTTC.

The gene calls are TRBV4-1 and TRBJ2-5; D is undetermined. Trimming pared 1 base from V and 5 bases from J, leaving 8 bases between. This CDR3 contains 13 residues. Germline CDR1 reads MGHRA; CDR2 reads YSYEKL. Here the CDR3 reads CASSQAYPETQYF. CDR3 DNA sequence: TGCGCCAGCAGCCAAGCTTATCCGGAGACCCAGTACTTC.

The chain joins TRBV27 to TRBJ2-1, with TRBD2 matching 9 bases. Germline lookup yields CDR1 MNHEY and CDR2 SMNVEV (reference sequence). The length of the CDR3 is 15 residues. V gave up 2 bases and J gave up 8 bases; unmatched junction bases: 7. CDR3 coding DNA: TGTGCCAGCAGTTTAGGGACTAGCCCGCCGGATGAGCAGTTCTTC. Protein: CASSLGTSPPDEQFF.

The chain couples TRBV29-1 to TRBJ2-5; D might be TRBD2 (6 bases). CDR1 SQVTM and CDR2 ANQGSEA come from the germline V gene. The CDR3 runs to 12 residues. V lost 6 bases to trimming and J lost 1 base, with 9 bases between them. This CDR3 is CSVAGPQETQYF. Here the CDR3 DNA reads TGCAGCGTCGCGGGGCCCCAAGAGACCCAGTACTTC.

V and J are TRBV5-6 and TRBJ1-2; D not resolved. Between the trimmed V and J ends, which lost 0 bases and 4 bases, there was a span of 7 bases. The CDR3 is 13 amino acids. Per the germline V gene, CDR1 is SGHDT and CDR2 is YYEEEE. The chain's CDR3 is CASSLAESYGYTF. DNA of the CDR3: TGTGCCAGCAGCTTGGCCGAGAGCTATGGCTACACCTTC.

The chain uses TRBV9 and TRBJ2-1; TRBD1 matches 7 bases. Germline CDR1 reads SGDLS; CDR2 reads YYNGEE. CDR3 length: 17 residues. Unmatched junction bases numbered 8, after V lost 0 bases and J lost 2 bases. The CDR3 region is CASSVVGGSRPYNEQFF. DNA of the CDR3: TGTGCCAGCAGCGTAGTAGGGGGCTCTCGGCCCTACAATGAGCAGTTCTTC.

CDR3 sequence (DNA): TGTGCCAGCAATCGGCAGGGACAGGGGTCTGGAAACACCATATATTTT. Translation: CASNRQGQGSGNTIYF. The chain is built from TRBV2 and TRBJ1-3; 10 positions match TRBD1. Trimming cost V 7 bases and J 1 base; bases outside gene matches: 7. Germline CDR1 is SNHLY and CDR2 is FYNNEI. The CDR3 covers 16 residues.

V and J are TRBV14 and TRBJ2-7; possibly TRBD1 for D (6 bases). CDR1 and CDR2 (germline): SGHDN, FVKESK. V was clipped by 1 base and J by 2 bases, with 12 bases between them. The CDR3 runs to 15 residues. The CDR3 DNA reads TGTGCCAGCAGCCAAGTGGGGGCGACAACCTACGAGCAGTACTTC. As protein: CASSQVGATTYEQYF.

The V gene is TRBV5-4, the J gene TRBJ1-1, with D hard to call. The length of the CDR3 is 15 residues. Per the germline V gene, CDR1 is SGHNT and CDR2 is YYREEE (reference sequence). V was cut by 0 bases and J by 2 bases, with 11 bases left in between. The CDR3 sequence is CASSLERVTNTEAFF. The CDR3 coding sequence is TGTGCCAGCAGCTTGGAGCGTGTTACAAACACTGAAGCTTTCTTT.

This clone was detected a few times. The chain has TRBV6-6 and TRBJ2-7; 9 bases fit TRBD1. Germline V gives CDR1 MNHNY, CDR2 SVGAGI (reference sequence). V lost 6 bases to trimming and J lost 3 bases; unmatched junction nucleotides: 6. The CDR3 has 14 residues. The CDR3 protein is CASSPGTGLYEQYF. Here the CDR3 DNA reads TGTGCCAGCAGCCCCGGGACAGGGCTCTACGAGCAGTACTTC.

About this clone: One junction end disagrees with the germline gene, perhaps due to a read error. The chain combines TRBV30 with TRBJ1-2; D remains ambiguous. The CDR3 is 14 amino acids. The germline V gene encodes CDR1 GTSNPN and CDR2 SVGIG (reference sequence). Written as DNA, the CDR3 is TGTGCCTGGAGCCCCCTAACGGCCAACTATGGCTACCCCTTC. Its protein product is CAWSPLTANYGYPF.

The chain recombines TRBV28 with TRBJ1-1; 10 bases are a match to TRBD1. The germline CDR1 and CDR2 sequences are MDHEN and SYDVKM. The CDR3 has 14 amino acids. Germline trimming cut 3 bases from V and 5 bases from J; bases unmatched to any gene: 3. The CDR3 DNA follows: TGTGCCAGCAGTTTGACAGGGGGCTCGACTGAAGCTTTCTTT. It yields the protein CASSLTGGSTEAFF.

This clone was seen once. This chain links TRBV7-6 with TRBJ2-2, with D possibly TRBD1 on 6 matching bases. V was cut by 5 bases and J by 8 bases, with 9 bases left in between. Germline loops: CDR1 SGHVS, CDR2 FNYEAQ. The CDR3 contains 12 residues. The CDR3 region is CASSPTGGELFF. The CDR3 region has the DNA TGTGCCAGCAGCCCTACAGGGGGGGAGCTGTTTTTT.

CDR3 region: CASSLDSTNYGYTF. CDR3 nucleotide sequence: TGTGCCAGCAGCTTGGACAGTACTAACTATGGCTACACCTTC. The gene calls are TRBV5-4 and TRBJ1-2; D is uncertain. Germline CDR1 reads SGHNT; CDR2 reads YYREEE (reference sequence). Trimming shortened V by 0 bases and J by 0 bases, and 6 bases separated the two germline ends. This CDR3 contains 14 residues.

This clone was observed a few times. The chain recombines TRBV28 with TRBJ2-7; 7 nucleotides line up with TRBD1. The CDR3 runs to 14 residues. The germline V gene has CDR1 MDHEN and CDR2 SYDVKM. The V and J ends lost 4 bases and 4 bases, in that order; junction bases with no gene match: 7. Here the CDR3 reads CASSSPDRNYEQYF. CDR3 coding DNA: TGTGCCAGCAGTTCCCCGGACAGGAATTACGAGCAGTACTTC.

This clone was detected only a few times. V usage is TRBV7-2 and J usage is TRBJ1-1; maybe TRBD1 (5 bases). With 1 base removed from V and 4 bases from J, the gap between germline ends came to 19 bases. There are 17 residues in the CDR3. Germline V lookup: CDR1 SGHTA, CDR2 FQGNSA. CDR3 residues: CASSLGWAGRMGTEAFF. The CDR3 DNA follows: TGTGCCAGCAGCTTAGGTTGGGCAGGGCGTATGGGCACTGAAGCTTTCTTT.